A selection of T cell receptor beta chains follows, all from one sample in a study of cytomegalovirus exposure and HLA in healthy donors. Only in-frame clones appear in the TCRdb table, and some are missing; sequencing was by immunoSEQ multiplex PCR. Of fewer than 200,000 clones listed, about 86% are singletons. Sequencing used PBMCs. All receptors come from a young woman in good health and CMV-seronegative. CDR3s include the opening cysteine and the closing phenylalanine or tryptophan.

V gene	J gene	CDR3 protein
TRBV19	TRBJ2-7	CASSIAGTDYEQYF
TRBV4-3	TRBJ2-1	CASSQQTLDHEQFF
TRBV5-1	TRBJ1-1	CASSLDPLNRGTEAFF
TRBV10-3	TRBJ1-5	CAISESQGAFGQPQHF
TRBV14	TRBJ2-3	CASSRGPGGLTDTQYF
TRBV2	TRBJ1-2	CASSPRQLAGYTF
TRBV7-2	TRBJ1-3	CASSLGLRGSGNTIYF
TRBV7-2	TRBJ1-6	CASSLAVNSPLHF
TRBV9	TRBJ2-1	CASSVEGQGNYNEQFF
TRBV5-1	TRBJ2-2	CASSPGQGLTGELFF
TRBV11-2	TRBJ2-3	CASSYLRDRGPLTQYF
TRBV18	TRBJ1-5	CASSPSGDQPQHF
TRBV7-9	TRBJ1-2	CASSLGLGEVYGYTF
TRBV6-6	TRBJ2-1	CASFSLASGNEQFF
TRBV21-1	TRBJ1-5	CASSKRQFQPQHF
TRBV7-9	TRBJ2-5	CASRIFNQETQYF
TRBV29-1	TRBJ1-2	CSVDPTGVQNYGYTF
TRBV19	TRBJ2-7	CASSMGQLGYEQYF
TRBV6-6	TRBJ1-1	CASSQKTYRGYEAFF
TRBV20-1	TRBJ2-1	CSASWAEQFF
TRBV7-8	TRBJ1-1	CASSLLRGQGNTEAFF
TRBV7-2	TRBJ2-7	CASSSRYEQYF
TRBV5-1	TRBJ2-5	CASSLGRGPQETQYF
TRBV7-9	TRBJ2-2	CASSGREGGGELFF
TRBV7-8	TRBJ2-5	CASSTLISRQETQYF
TRBV14	TRBJ2-7	CASGGGSSYEQYF
TRBV6-6	TRBJ2-2	CASSYEGGRTGELFF
TRBV18	TRBJ2-4	CASSPYVGIGTGPVPLYF
TRBV7-9	TRBJ2-7	CASNGQTYEQYF
TRBV27	TRBJ2-3	CASSLPGTSGGEQYF
TRBV27	TRBJ2-3	CASSPPLGPDTQYF